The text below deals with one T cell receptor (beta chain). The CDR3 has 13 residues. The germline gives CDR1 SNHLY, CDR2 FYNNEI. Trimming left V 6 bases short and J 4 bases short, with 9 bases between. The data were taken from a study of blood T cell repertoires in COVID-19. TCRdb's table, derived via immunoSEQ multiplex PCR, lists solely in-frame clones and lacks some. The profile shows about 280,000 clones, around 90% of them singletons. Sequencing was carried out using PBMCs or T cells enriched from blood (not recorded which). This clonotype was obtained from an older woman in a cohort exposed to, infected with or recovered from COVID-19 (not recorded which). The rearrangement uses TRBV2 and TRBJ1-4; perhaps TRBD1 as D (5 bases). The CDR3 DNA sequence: TGTGCCAGCAGAGGGGCTGTTAATGAAAAACTGTTTTTT. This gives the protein CASRGAVNEKLFF.